The 30 T cell receptor beta chains below come from one sample, sequenced in a study of blood T cells in healthy people across ages (dated by TCRdb to between 2015 and 2017). Preparation of the library involved 5' RACE. Sequencer: Illumina HiSeq 2500. A second about 6 to 11 cycle PCR used a sample-barcoded 5' primer and a J-beta primer mix. TCRdb reworked the public reads: Q25 trimming with fastp, MiXCR clone assembly, productive beta chains retained. CDR3 protein sequences are deduplicated, and each keeps its most common genes and DNA. In this sample the table shows about 730,000 distinct CDR3 sequences, about 42% of which occur a single time. The ten largest clones add up to 20% to 25% of the sample. Material: blood. These receptors were collected from a woman in her sixties or seventies in good health.

This chain joins TRBV7-2 and TRBJ1-5; maybe TRBD1 (6 bases). The CDR3 consists of 13 residues. Trimming shortened V by 7 bases and J by 3 bases, and 10 bases separated the two germline ends. Germline lookup yields CDR1 SGHTA and CDR2 FQGNSA. The CDR3, as DNA: TGTGCCAGCAACGGACAGTTCAATCAGCCCCAGCATTTT. It translates to CASNGQFNQPQHF.

In this sample, this clonotype turned up a few times. V is TRBV7-9 and J is TRBJ2-3, with D maybe TRBD2 (5 bases). This CDR3 spans 15 amino acids. The V and J ends lost 7 bases and 3 bases respectively, with 17 bases between them. The V gene's germline CDR1 is SEHNR and CDR2 FQNEAQ (reference sequence). The CDR3 nucleotides read TGTGCCAGCAACGACCCGACCCGAGGGACAGATACGCAGTATTTT. This translates into CASNDPTRGTDTQYF.

The gene calls are TRBV6-5 and TRBJ1-2, with TRBD1 identical over 7 bases. Germline-derived CDR1 and CDR2 are MNHEY and SVGAGI. J was trimmed by 6 bases and V by 6 bases; bases with no gene match: 10. The CDR3 is 14 residues long. The CDR3 DNA sequence: TGTGCCAGCAGCTCAACTGGACAGGATAATGGCTACACCTTC. This gives the protein CASSSTGQDNGYTF.

V gene TRBV30 combines with J gene TRBJ1-4; 10 bases fit TRBD1. The length of the CDR3 is 14 residues. Looked up from germline, CDR1 is GTSNPN and CDR2 is SVGIG (reference sequence). With V trimmed by 1 base and J by 8 bases, 4 bases remained unmatched. The CDR3 region is CAWSDGTGEEKLFF. CDR3 DNA sequence: TGTGCCTGGAGTGATGGGACAGGGGAAGAAAAACTGTTTTTT.

This chain links TRBV7-2 with TRBJ2-3; weak D call: TRBD2 (6 bases). Germline assignment: CDR1 SGHTA and CDR2 FQGNSA. There are 16 residues in the CDR3. Deletions cut 8 bases from V and 2 bases from J, with 20 bases between. The CDR3 loop reads CASPRDLARFTDTQYF. The CDR3 nucleotides read TGTGCCAGCCCTAGGGACTTAGCCCGATTCACAGATACGCAGTATTTT.

The chain couples TRBV6-2 or TRBV6-3 to TRBJ2-1; a weak D match, TRBD2 (6 bases). Germline values: CDR1 MNHEY, CDR2 SVGEGT. V gave up 8 bases and J gave up 1 base, with 15 bases separating them. CDR3 size: 15 residues. CDR3 nucleotides: TGTGCCAGCGGAGGGCGGACTGGGTCCTACAATGAGCAGTTCTTC. Its translation is CASGGRTGSYNEQFF.

Many counts were recorded for this clonotype. The chain links TRBV7-2 to TRBJ1-5; 9 nucleotides line up with TRBD1. There are 16 residues in the CDR3. J gave up 7 bases and V 2 bases, and 9 bases lay outside the gene matches. The germline CDR1 and CDR2 sequences are SGHTA and FQGNSA. The CDR3 loop reads CASSLFGQGIAQPQHF. The CDR3 region has the DNA TGTGCCAGCAGCTTATTTGGACAGGGGATCGCCCAGCCCCAGCATTTT. The full variable domain, completed using reference TRBV7-2 and TRBJ1-5, is GAGVSQSPSNKVTEKGKDVELRCDPISGHTALYWYRQSLGQGLEFLIYFQGNSAPDKSGLPSDRFSAERTGGSVSTLTIQRTQQEDSAVYLCASSLFGQGIAQPQHFGDGTRLSIL.

Turning to this clonotype: This likely comes from a read error, as the CDR3 has no conserved phenylalanine or tryptophan at its end. As DNA, the CDR3 is TGCAGTGCTAGAGACTCAGCGGGAGGGGTTGATACGCAGTATGTT. This codes for CSARDSAGGVDTQYV. The rearrangement links TRBV20-1 to TRBJ2-3, with 10 positions matching TRBD2. CDR1 is DFQATT and CDR2 is SNEGSKA in the germline V gene (reference sequence). V was clipped by 0 bases and J by 6 bases; unmatched bases: 6. The CDR3 runs 15 residues.

In this sample, this clonotype turned up many times. The gene calls are TRBV4-3 and TRBJ2-5, with D perhaps matching TRBD1 (5 bases). The CDR3 runs to 15 residues. V was pared by 0 bases and J by 5 bases, with 13 bases between. Germline V CDR1 and CDR2: LGHNA, YSLEER. The CDR3 DNA is TGCGCCAGCAGCCAAGATCTCAGGGTAGGGGAGACCCAGTACTTC. This encodes CASSQDLRVGETQYF.

The chain links TRBV20-1 to TRBJ2-4; D might be TRBD2 (5 bases). The CDR3 is 13 residues long. Germline CDR1 is DFQATT and CDR2 is SNEGSKA (reference sequence). Trimming cost V 1 base and J 8 bases, with 12 bases left between them. The chain's CDR3 is CSARAAGLDIQYF. The CDR3 DNA reads TGCAGTGCTAGAGCGGCGGGTTTGGACATTCAGTACTTC.

A note on this clonotype: A much larger clone differs from this one at a single base, so this may be a read error. The chain links TRBV13 to TRBJ2-1; the D call may be TRBD1 or TRBD2 (6 bases each). V lost 2 bases to trimming and J lost 13 bases, with 21 bases between them. The CDR3 has 15 residues. In germline, CDR1 is PRHDT, CDR2 FYEKMQ (reference sequence). CDR3 amino acids: CASSLRGADVKTQFF. CDR3 nucleotide sequence: TGTGCCAGCAGCTTAAGGGGGGCAGATGTAAAGACCCAGTTCTTC.

This clonotype was observed once. The chain has TRBV7-9 and TRBJ2-3; 8 bases align to TRBD2. This CDR3 has 14 residues. The trim removed 5 bases at V and 2 bases at J, leaving 3 bases unmatched. Germline lookup yields CDR1 SEHNR and CDR2 FQNEAQ (reference sequence). The CDR3 DNA reads as TGTGCCAGCAGCCATAGCGGGAACACAGATACGCAGTATTTT. Its protein is CASSHSGNTDTQYF.

The V call is TRBV20-1, the J call TRBJ2-4; the match to TRBD1 covers 11 bases. The V gene's germline CDR1 is DFQATT and CDR2 SNEGSKA (reference sequence). The V and J ends lost 3 bases and 8 bases, in that order; junction bases with no gene match: 6. The CDR3 totals 14 residues. Here the CDR3 DNA reads TGCAGTGCTAGTCGGGACAGGGGGACCTACATTCAGTACTTC. Encoded protein: CSASRDRGTYIQYF.

The V gene is TRBV20-1, the J gene TRBJ2-1; 7 bases are shared with TRBD1. The V and J ends lost 6 bases and 0 bases, in that order; junction bases with no gene match: 11. The germline gives CDR1 DFQATT, CDR2 SNEGSKA (reference sequence). This CDR3 comprises 16 residues. The CDR3 spells CSAPGPGQSSYNEQFF. Written as DNA, the CDR3 is TGCAGTGCCCCGGGGCCGGGACAGAGCTCCTACAATGAGCAGTTCTTC.

The chain carries TRBV4-3 and TRBJ1-5, with D maybe TRBD1 (5 bases). Trimming took 1 base from V and 3 from J, leaving 10 bases between them. CDR1 is LGHNA, CDR2 YSLEER, per germline. This CDR3 has 15 amino acids. The CDR3 region has the DNA TGCGCCAGCAGCCAAGGAGGGGACGTCAATCAGCCCCAGCATTTT. As protein: CASSQGGDVNQPQHF.

The CDR3 DNA reads TGTGCCAGTAGTAGCCCGGGACGAGCGGGGGGCAGTGAGCAGTTCTTC. Amino acid sequence: CASSSPGRAGGSEQFF. The chain has TRBV19 and TRBJ2-1, with 9 bases aligning to TRBD2. The CDR3 is 16 amino acids. CDR1 is LNHDA, CDR2 SQIVND, per germline (reference sequence). V lost 4 bases to trimming and J lost 9 bases; unmatched junction nucleotides: 13.

This clonotype has a count of ten or more. The rearrangement links TRBV12-3 or TRBV12-4 to TRBJ2-1; 16 nucleotides agree with TRBD2. V was clipped by 4 bases and J by 9 bases; unmatched bases: 3. The CDR3 is 15 residues long. This chain's CDR3 is CASSSGLAGGLEQFF. DNA for the CDR3: TGTGCCAGCAGTTCGGGACTAGCGGGAGGGCTTGAGCAGTTCTTC.

The table lists this clonotype with a few counts. The genes are TRBV28 and TRBJ2-4; 11 nucleotides line up with TRBD1. Germline lookup yields CDR1 MDHEN and CDR2 SYDVKM. CDR3 size: 18 residues. V lost 3 bases and J lost 0; bases outside the gene matches: 7. CDR3 bases: TGTGCCAGCAGTTTCCGGGACAGGGGGTGGTCAGCCAAAAACATTCAGTACTTC. It codes for CASSFRDRGWSAKNIQYF.

The genes are TRBV20-1 and TRBJ2-4, with D perhaps matching TRBD1 or TRBD2 (5 bases each). V dropped 8 bases and J dropped 1 base, with 9 bases sitting between them. The CDR3 consists of 12 residues. Per the germline V gene, CDR1 is DFQATT and CDR2 is SNEGSKA (reference sequence). The CDR3 DNA reads TGCAGTCCATGGGGGGCCAAAAACATTCAGTACTTC. Translated: CSPWGAKNIQYF.

The chain has TRBV29-1 and TRBJ1-1; D remains unclear. Germline-derived CDR1 and CDR2 are SQVTM and ANQGSEA. The CDR3 has 12 amino acids. CDR3 nucleotides: TGCACCCTCCGGCCACCCAACACTGAAGCTTTCTTT. As protein: CTLRPPNTEAFF.

This clonotype was seen more than once but under ten times. This chain uses TRBV20-1 with TRBJ2-5; maybe TRBD1 (6 bases). The CDR3 totals 16 residues. Per the germline V gene, CDR1 is DFQATT and CDR2 is SNEGSKA (reference sequence). Trimming removed 5 bases at V and 1 base at J, with 20 bases between. The CDR3 region has the DNA TGCAGTGCTTTCCTAAGGGGGTCTAGGCCCCAAGAGACCCAGTACTTC. Its protein product is CSAFLRGSRPQETQYF.

A few counts support this clonotype. The chain recombines TRBV6-2 or TRBV6-3 with TRBJ2-5; TRBD1 might be the D (5 bases). The V end was cut by 0 bases, the J end by 0 bases, with 29 bases between. Germline CDR1 is MNHEY and CDR2 is SVGEGT. This CDR3 region has 22 residues. CDR3 region: CASSYSSYSVRERSLYQETQYF. The CDR3 DNA follows: TGTGCCAGCAGTTACTCGAGTTATTCGGTCAGGGAACGGTCCCTGTACCAAGAGACCCAGTACTTC.

This clonotype was recorded at least ten times. Here the CDR3 DNA reads TGTGCCAGCAGCTTAGACGAGAACAATGAGCAGTTCTTC. As protein: CASSLDENNEQFF. The V gene is TRBV7-2, the J gene TRBJ2-1; the D is unclear. The germline CDR1 and CDR2 sequences are SGHTA and FQGNSA. V was pared by 1 base and J by 5 bases, with 6 bases between. There are 13 residues in the CDR3.

This clonotype was seen only a few times. The chain carries TRBV5-1 and TRBJ1-5; D is possibly TRBD1 (6 bases). Germline V gives CDR1 SGHRS, CDR2 YFSETQ. With 0 bases removed from V and 3 bases from J, the gap between germline ends came to 7 bases. The CDR3 totals 14 residues. CDR3 DNA sequence: TGCGCCAGCAGCTTGGGGGACAACAATCAGCCCCAGCATTTT. It codes for CASSLGDNNQPQHF.

Note on this clonotype: A single base separates this from a much larger clone, so it may be a read error. The chain links TRBV7-9 to TRBJ2-1; the D call may be TRBD1 or TRBD2 (5 bases each). This CDR3 has 14 amino acids. Trimming removed 4 bases at V and 11 bases at J, with 18 bases between. The germline V gene encodes CDR1 SEHNR and CDR2 FQNEAQ (reference sequence). The CDR3 reads CASSYPGPANKQFF. The DNA for the CDR3 is TGTGCCAGCAGCTACCCGGGACCAGCAAATAAGCAGTTCTTC.

This clonotype was found many times. V is TRBV29-1 and J is TRBJ2-3; D is unresolved. V lost 4 bases and J 3 bases, leaving 8 bases between the germline ends. The CDR3 length is 12 residues. CDR1 SQVTM and CDR2 ANQGSEA come from the germline V gene. This CDR3 reads CSVVPPTDTQYF. The CDR3 DNA is TGCAGCGTTGTTCCCCCGACAGATACGCAGTATTTT.

This chain uses TRBV9 with TRBJ2-1; 7 bases fit TRBD2. The CDR3 is 17 amino acids. The germline gives CDR1 SGDLS, CDR2 YYNGEE. The V gene end was trimmed by 0 bases and the J gene end by 0 bases; junction bases not matched to a gene: 6. The DNA for the CDR3 is TGTGCCAGCAGCGTAGACCCGAGCGGGGTCTCCTACAATGAGCAGTTCTTC. Amino acids: CASSVDPSGVSYNEQFF.

The chain combines TRBV3-1 with TRBJ2-6; D is unclear. The length of the CDR3 is 16 residues. The V end lost 0 bases, the J end lost 1 base, and 7 bases lay between the germline ends. The V gene's germline CDR1 is LGHDT and CDR2 YNNKEL (reference sequence). The chain's CDR3 is CASSQDWQSGANVLTF. The CDR3 DNA sequence: TGTGCCAGCAGCCAAGACTGGCAGTCTGGGGCCAACGTCCTGACTTTC.

The rearrangement uses TRBV18 and TRBJ2-3; no clear D gene. V lost 7 bases and J lost 4, with 12 bases in between. The CDR3 runs to 13 residues. Germline assignment: CDR1 KGHSH and CDR2 LQKENI. The CDR3 nucleotides are TGTGCCAGCTGCACCACTACGGCAGATACGCAGTATTTT. Protein: CASCTTTADTQYF.

The rearrangement links TRBV19 to TRBJ2-7, with 12 bases fitting TRBD2. This CDR3 is 16 amino acids long. V shed 3 bases, J shed 7 bases, and the junction held 10 bases outside the gene matches. Per germline, CDR1 LNHDA and CDR2 SQIVND (reference sequence). The CDR3 region is CASSIRLAGGRAEQYF. CDR3 DNA sequence: TGTGCCAGTAGTATTCGGCTAGCGGGAGGGCGCGCGGAGCAGTACTTC.